This is a list of T cell receptor beta chains from one sample in a study of blood T cells in healthy people across ages. TCRdb redid the calling of the 5' RACE reads with MiXCR, one entry per CDR3 protein. This repertoire shows about 800,000 distinct CDR3 sequences, more than 45% found once; its top ten account for approximately 20%. The sample comprised blood. The receptor set was obtained from a man under 40 in good health. Both conserved end residues are trimmed from each CDR3.

V gene	J gene	CDR3 protein
TRBV12-3/TRBV12-4	TRBJ1-4	ASSFSPGGYNEKLF
TRBV2	TRBJ2-3	ASATSGSTDTQN
TRBV27	TRBJ2-2	ASSSQGAGELF
TRBV9	TRBJ2-1	ASSGTPGQGDNEQF
TRBV10-3	TRBJ1-2	ATAPTAANYGYT
TRBV4-3	TRBJ2-1	ASSQTGNYNEQF
TRBV5-1	TRBJ2-7	ASSLEDYYEQY
TRBV5-6	-	ASSFGDRDIYNEQY
TRBV12-3/TRBV12-4	TRBJ1-1	ASRWGGPNTEAF
TRBV7-9	TRBJ2-7	ASSPSRFTYEQY
TRBV20-1	TRBJ2-5	SARETQY
TRBV29-1	TRBJ2-7	SVEKSDYEQY
TRBV28	TRBJ2-7	ASSPPGQVYEQY
TRBV10-3	TRBJ2-1	AIRIRPGGNEQF
TRBV10-3	TRBJ2-1	AISRGTGDEQF
TRBV20-1	TRBJ1-5	SARDQTSNQPQH